This TCR beta chain was sequenced during a study of blood T cell repertoires in COVID-19. In assigning cohorts, the study relied on participant-reported clinical history. The authors' processing: By means of reference gene primer amplification, nucleated cell counts were estimated. Clones were sequenced by immunoSEQ multiplex PCR, and TCRdb holds only the in-frame ones, with some missing. D and trimming come from the DNA, and the V and J calls and clone size come from that table. The data hold 130,000 or so clones, with around 84% observed a single time. The CDR3 spans 13 residues. With V trimmed by 6 bases and J by 5 bases, 3 bases remained unmatched. Germline values: CDR1 KGHDR, CDR2 SFDVKD.

The chain couples TRBV24-1 to TRBJ2-5; 9 bases agree with TRBD1. This clonotype was obtained from a man aged 40-49 years with acute COVID-19. Sequenced material: PBMCs or T cells enriched from blood (not recorded which). The DNA of the CDR3 is TGTGCCACCAGTAGACAGGGGGGGGAGACCCAGTACTTC. Its protein is CATSRQGGETQYF.